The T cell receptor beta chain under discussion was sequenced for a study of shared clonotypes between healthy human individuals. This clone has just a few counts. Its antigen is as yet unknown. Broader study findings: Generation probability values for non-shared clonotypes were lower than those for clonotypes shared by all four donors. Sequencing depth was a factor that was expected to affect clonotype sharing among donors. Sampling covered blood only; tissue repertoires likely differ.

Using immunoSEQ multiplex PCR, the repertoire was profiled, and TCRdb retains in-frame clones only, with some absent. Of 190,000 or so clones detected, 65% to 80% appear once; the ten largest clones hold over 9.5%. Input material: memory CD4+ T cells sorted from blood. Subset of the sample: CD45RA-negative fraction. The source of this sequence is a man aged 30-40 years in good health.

The chain's CDR3 is CASSSDRTSGKSTDTQYF. CDR3 nucleotides: TGTGCCAGCAGCTCTGATCGGACTAGCGGGAAAAGTACGGATACGCAGTATTTT. The chain employs TRBV7-8 and TRBJ2-3; 12 nucleotides match TRBD2. Per germline, CDR1 SGHVS and CDR2 FQNEAQ. This CDR3 contains 18 residues. V lost 4 bases to trimming and J lost 6 bases; unmatched junction nucleotides: 14.